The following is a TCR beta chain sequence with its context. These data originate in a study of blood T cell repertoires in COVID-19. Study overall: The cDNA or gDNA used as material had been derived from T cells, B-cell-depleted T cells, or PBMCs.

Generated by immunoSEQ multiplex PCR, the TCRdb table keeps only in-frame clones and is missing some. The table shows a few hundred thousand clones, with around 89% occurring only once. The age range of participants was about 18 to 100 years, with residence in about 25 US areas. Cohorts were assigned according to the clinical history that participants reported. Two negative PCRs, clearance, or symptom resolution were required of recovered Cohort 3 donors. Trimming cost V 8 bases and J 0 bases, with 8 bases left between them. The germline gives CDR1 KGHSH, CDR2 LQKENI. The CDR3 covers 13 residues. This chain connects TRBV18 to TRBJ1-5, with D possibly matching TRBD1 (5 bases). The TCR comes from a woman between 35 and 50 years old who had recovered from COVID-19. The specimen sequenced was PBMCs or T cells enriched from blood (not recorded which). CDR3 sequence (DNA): TGTGCCAGCCGGCAGGGTAGCAATCAGCCCCAGCATTTT. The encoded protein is CASRQGSNQPQHF.